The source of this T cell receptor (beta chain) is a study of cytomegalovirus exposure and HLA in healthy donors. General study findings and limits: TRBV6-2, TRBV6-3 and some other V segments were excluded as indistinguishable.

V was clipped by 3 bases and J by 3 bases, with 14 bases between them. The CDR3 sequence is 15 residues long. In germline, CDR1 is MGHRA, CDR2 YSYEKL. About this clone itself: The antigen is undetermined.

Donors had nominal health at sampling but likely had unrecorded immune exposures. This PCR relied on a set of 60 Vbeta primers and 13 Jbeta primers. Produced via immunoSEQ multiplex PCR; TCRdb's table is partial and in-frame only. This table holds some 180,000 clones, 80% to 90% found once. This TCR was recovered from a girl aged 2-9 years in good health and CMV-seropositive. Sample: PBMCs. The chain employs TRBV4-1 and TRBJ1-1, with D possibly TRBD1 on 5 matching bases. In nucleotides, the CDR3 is TGCGCCAGCAGCCATGAAAGGGGCAGGGACACTGAAGCTTTCTTT. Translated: CASSHERGRDTEAFF.